This T cell receptor beta chain was captured in a study of blood T cell repertoires in COVID-19. At the level of the study: Both acute and convalescent COVID-19 samples were obtained from the United States, Italy and Spain.

The authors' processing: Scientists estimated how many nucleated cells there were by amplifying reference gene primers. TCRdb keeps only in-frame clones here, not all; method: immunoSEQ multiplex PCR. Clonal size and the V and J genes are those of that table, whereas D and trimming came from the DNA. The repertoire holds about 140,000 clones, 65% to 80% seen once, with roughly 4.3% in the top ten. This CDR3 has 15 residues. Germline lookup yields CDR1 KGHSH and CDR2 LQKENI. V trimming: 1 base; J trimming: 2 bases; junction bases outside the gene matches: 2. Sequencing was done on a sample of peripheral blood. V is TRBV18 and J is TRBJ1-2, with TRBD1 identical over 9 bases. The sequence came from a man aged 55 to 69 with acute or convalescent COVID-19. The CDR3, as DNA: TGTGCCAGCTCACCACGACAGGGGGAGAACTATGGCTACACCTTC. Protein: CASSPRQGENYGYTF.